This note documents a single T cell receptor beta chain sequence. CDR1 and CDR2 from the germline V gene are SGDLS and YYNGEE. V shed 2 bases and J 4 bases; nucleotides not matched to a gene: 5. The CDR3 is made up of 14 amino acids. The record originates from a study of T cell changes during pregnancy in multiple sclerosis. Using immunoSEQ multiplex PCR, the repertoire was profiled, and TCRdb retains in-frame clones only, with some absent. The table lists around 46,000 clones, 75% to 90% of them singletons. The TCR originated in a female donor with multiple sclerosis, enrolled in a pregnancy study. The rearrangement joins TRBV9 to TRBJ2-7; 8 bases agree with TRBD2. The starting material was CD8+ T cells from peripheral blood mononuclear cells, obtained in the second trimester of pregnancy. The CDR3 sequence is CASSVGLENYEQYF. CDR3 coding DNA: TGTGCCAGCAGCGTGGGACTAGAGAATTACGAGCAGTACTTC. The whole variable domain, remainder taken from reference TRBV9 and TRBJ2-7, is DSGVTQTPKHLITATGQRVTLRCSPRSGDLSVYWYQQSLDQGLQFLIQYYNGEERAKGNILERFSAQQFPDLHSELNLSSLELGDSALYFCASSVGLENYEQYFGPGTRLTVT.